These T cell receptor beta chains were read from a single sample in a study of blood T cell repertoires in COVID-19. TCRdb keeps only in-frame clones here, not all; method: immunoSEQ multiplex PCR. The repertoire holds under 75,000 clones, about 81% seen once, with approximately 15% in the top ten. Sequencing was done on a sample of peripheral blood. These receptor sequences come from a man older than 75 with acute or convalescent COVID-19. CDR3s include the opening cysteine and the closing phenylalanine or tryptophan. The D gene is left open where the match is weak. Only some rows state a clone size, as once, few, many or a class for expanded clones.

.	TRBV7-9	TRBD2	TRBJ2-5	CASSPRGDQETQYF	TGTGCCAGCAGCCCGCGGGGGGACCAAGAGACCCAGTACTTC
.	TRBV7-3	.	TRBJ2-2	CASSLSSNTGELFF	TGTGCCAGCAGCTTAAGTTCAAACACCGGGGAGCTGTTTTTT
.	TRBV12-3/TRBV12-4	.	TRBJ2-4	CASSLFKNIQYF	TGTGCCAGCAGTCTCTTCAAAAACATTCAGTACTTC
.	TRBV2	.	TRBJ2-1	CASTQGGNEQFF	TGTGCCAGCACCCAGGGAGGCAATGAGCAGTTCTTC
.	TRBV20-1	.	TRBJ1-1	CSAREAFF	TGCAGTGCCAGGGAAGCTTTCTTT
.	TRBV14	TRBD2	TRBJ2-1	CASSPRLAGAGNEQFF	TGTGCCAGCAGCCCAAGACTAGCGGGGGCAGGGAATGAGCAGTTCTTC
.	TRBV7-3	.	TRBJ2-5	CASSPGFGETQYF	TGTGCCAGCAGCCCAGGGTTTGGAGAGACCCAGTACTTC
.	TRBV7-8	TRBD2	TRBJ2-5	CASSPGTSGGGETQYF	TGTGCCAGCAGCCCGGGGACTAGCGGGGGTGGAGAGACCCAGTACTTC
.	TRBV12-3/TRBV12-4	.	TRBJ1-2	CASRRTGRYGYTF	TGTGCCAGCAGGCGAACAGGGCGGTATGGCTACACCTTC
.	TRBV20-1	.	TRBJ1-1	CSARIGQKSFF	TGCAGTGCTAGAATCGGACAGAAGTCCTTCTTT
.	TRBV25-1	.	TRBJ2-2	CASSGRDKNTGELFF	TGTGCCAGCAGTGGCCGGGACAAGAACACCGGGGAGCTGTTTTTT
once	TRBV3-1/TRBV3-2	.	TRBJ2-3	CASSPWRDTQYF	TGTGCCAGCAGCCCCTGGCGGGATACGCAGTATTTT
.	TRBV30	TRBD2	TRBJ2-2	CGAGLAGVLTGELFF	TGTGGGGCCGGGCTAGCGGGGGTTCTTACCGGGGAGCTGTTTTTT
.	TRBV21-1	.	TRBJ2-2	CASSTRTASGELFF	TGTGCCAGCAGCACACGGACAGCCTCGGGGGAGCTGTTTTTT
.	TRBV19	TRBD1	TRBJ1-2	CASRGQGGYGYTF	TGTGCCAGTAGGGGACAGGGCGGCTATGGCTACACCTTC
.	TRBV5-6	TRBD1	TRBJ1-4	CASTGTGSYEKLFF	TGTGCCAGCACCGGGACAGGGTCTTACGAAAAACTGTTTTTT
.	TRBV20-1	TRBD2	TRBJ2-5	CSASGLAGETQYF	TGCAGTGCTAGTGGCCTAGCGGGAGAGACCCAGTACTTC
few	TRBV4-2	.	TRBJ2-1	CASRESGGNEQFF	TGTGCCAGCAGGGAGAGTGGGGGGAATGAGCAGTTCTTC
.	TRBV5-1	TRBD1	TRBJ1-6	CASSLEPGTGESPLHF	TGCGCCAGCAGCTTGGAACCCGGGACAGGGGAGTCACCCCTCCACTTT
.	TRBV2	TRBD1	TRBJ1-2	CASSEMGQVLEGGYGYTF	TGTGCCAGCAGCGAAATGGGACAGGTCCTCGAGGGGGGCTATGGCTACACCTTC
.	TRBV7-8	.	TRBJ2-3	CATEEHVGDTQYF	TGTGCCACCGAGGAGCATGTTGGAGATACGCAGTATTTT
.	TRBV7-2	.	TRBJ1-2	CASSLASGKGGYTF	TGTGCCAGCAGCTTAGCTTCGGGGAAGGGTGGCTACACCTTC
.	TRBV18	TRBD1	TRBJ1-1	CASSPIQGREAFF	TGTGCCAGCTCACCTATACAGGGGCGGGAAGCTTTCTTT
.	TRBV12-3/TRBV12-4	.	TRBJ2-7	CASSFDSPYEQYF	TGTGCCAGCAGTTTTGACAGCCCCTACGAGCAGTACTTC
.	TRBV7-2	TRBD2	TRBJ2-1	CASSLVGTSFSEQFF	TGTGCCAGCAGCTTAGTGGGGACTAGCTTTTCTGAGCAGTTCTTC
.	TRBV12-3/TRBV12-4	.	TRBJ1-1	CASNMNTEAFF	TGTGCCAGCAATATGAACACTGAAGCTTTCTTT
once	TRBV25-1	TRBD1	TRBJ1-2	CASSASGTGANYGYTF	TGTGCCAGCAGTGCGTCCGGGACAGGGGCTAACTATGGCTACACCTTC
.	TRBV7-2	TRBD2	TRBJ2-3	CASSFERENGDTQYF	TGTGCCAGCAGCTTCGAGCGGGAGAACGGAGATACGCAGTATTTT
.	TRBV5-1	TRBD1	TRBJ1-6	CASSLDGQGNSPLHF	TGCGCCAGCAGCCTTGATGGACAGGGCAATTCACCCCTCCACTTT
.	TRBV10-3	.	TRBJ1-4	CAISESAQNEKLFF	TGTGCCATCAGTGAGTCGGCACAGAATGAAAAACTGTTTTTT
few	TRBV2	TRBD1	TRBJ1-1	CASSEGTGAGITEAFF	TGTGCCAGCAGTGAAGGGACAGGGGCCGGGATCACTGAAGCTTTCTTT
once	TRBV6-5	TRBD1	TRBJ2-7	CASSPDRGLGEQYF	TGTGCCAGCAGCCCCGACAGGGGGCTAGGCGAGCAGTACTTC
.	TRBV11-3	.	TRBJ2-3	CASSFHTDTQYF	TGTGCCAGCAGCTTCCACACAGATACGCAGTATTTT